This T cell receptor beta chain was found in a study of PD-1 blockade in classical Hodgkin lymphoma. The V and J ends lost 5 bases and 3 bases respectively, with 16 bases between them. Germline loops: CDR1 LNHDA, CDR2 SQIVND (reference sequence). The CDR3 covers 15 residues. The data were produced by immunoSEQ multiplex PCR, yet TCRdb's version contains in-frame clones alone and is incomplete. The sample records roughly 150,000 clones, approximately 72% being singletons. In regard to this clone: What it recognizes is unknown.

Brentuximab vedotin exposure varied among the patients, all of whom had relapsed after autologous stem cell transplantation. Study conclusions and caveats: The CD4+ diversity rise by C4D1 was clearest in complete responders. Healthy donors reportedly exceeded newly diagnosed patients in baseline TCR diversity. Although disease activity or prior therapy may be involved, causes of the repertoire differences remain undefined.

This chain uses TRBV19 with TRBJ2-5, with D perhaps matching TRBD2 (6 bases). Sequencing was performed on peripheral blood mononuclear cells (PBMCs), taken before the second cycle of nivolumab. This TCR came from a human donor with classical Hodgkin lymphoma. CDR3 in DNA: TGTGCCAGTAGTTCCTTCGCCGGGGAGGAAGAGACCCAGTACTTC. It specifies CASSSFAGEEETQYF.